This note documents a single T cell receptor beta chain sequence. The antigen is undetermined. Between the trimmed V and J ends, which lost 3 bases and 6 bases, there was a span of 20 bases. The CDR3 runs 16 residues. CDR1 and CDR2 (germline): SGDLS, YYNGEE. Out of 10 ml of fresh peripheral blood came the PBMCs. The source material, RNA transcripts, was used to amplify TCR beta CDR3 regions. RT-PCR in the first round (using the HTBI primer set) targeted the TCR CDR3. TCRdb re-called the multiplex PCR reads through MiXCR, storing one row per CDR3 protein. This sample yields roughly 740,000 distinct CDR3 sequences, of which roughly 15% are seen a single time; around 8% belongs to the top ten. The data belong to a study of T cells in Graves' hyperthyroidism and ophthalmopathy. Study-wide points: Most thyroid clonotypes with frequency above 0.001 were detected in blood.

This clonotype was obtained from a man younger than 35 with Graves' hyperthyroidism. The V and J genes are TRBV9 and TRBJ2-3, with a possible D match to TRBD2 (5 bases). Sequences were obtained from blood. In nucleotides, the CDR3 is TGTGCCAGCAGCGGAAGCAGCGGCCTCCGATGGGATACGCAGTATTTT. Protein sequence: CASSGSSGLRWDTQYF.